A selection of T cell receptor beta chains follows, all from one sample in a study of blood T cell repertoires in COVID-19. TCRdb's copy holds only in-frame clones and misses some; the assay was immunoSEQ multiplex PCR. The top ten clones hold 8.5% to 10% of a sample with more than 65,000 clones, approximately 80% of them seen once. The source material was peripheral blood. Receptors originate from an elderly woman with acute or convalescent COVID-19. The conserved cysteine and the conserved F or W are not part of the CDR3 here. The order of the fields is V gene, CDR3 protein.

v_call: TRBV10-2; cdr3_aa: ASTQTAGRGGLGNIQY
v_call: TRBV7-3; cdr3_aa: ASSASGQTTTGELF
v_call: TRBV6-1; cdr3_aa: ASSEMGLVSSYEQY
v_call: TRBV29-1; cdr3_aa: SVEEGRGKDKNIQY
v_call: TRBV2; cdr3_aa: ASSTLSTSYT
v_call: TRBV5-1; cdr3_aa: ASSTSRGPGELF
v_call: TRBV10-2; cdr3_aa: ASRLAGAGSEQF
v_call: TRBV5-5; cdr3_aa: ASSGGTFNTEAF
v_call: TRBV19; cdr3_aa: ASGDRGRQETQY
v_call: TRBV5-1; cdr3_aa: ASSFGQGDLFGYT
v_call: TRBV7-3; cdr3_aa: ASSLNGGATDTQY
v_call: TRBV5-1; cdr3_aa: ASSTLAGGSTDTQY
v_call: TRBV14; cdr3_aa: ASSQEDRKAYNEQF
v_call: TRBV2; cdr3_aa: ASSEEWVRKNIQY
v_call: TRBV6-5; cdr3_aa: ASSYFGATKETQY
v_call: TRBV6-1; cdr3_aa: ASSETLVAGGANEQF
v_call: TRBV18; cdr3_aa: ASSPGQGETSEAF
v_call: TRBV10-2; cdr3_aa: ASRYGQGGEKLF
v_call: TRBV12-3/TRBV12-4; cdr3_aa: ASSPRYGYT
v_call: TRBV19; cdr3_aa: ASSMTPIKGSPLH
v_call: TRBV5-1; cdr3_aa: ASSLARTTYNEQF
v_call: TRBV2; cdr3_aa: ASSMQKSGGPYEQY
v_call: TRBV7-2; cdr3_aa: ASSSGGFNTEAF
v_call: TRBV12-3/TRBV12-4; cdr3_aa: ASSGQGNTEAF
v_call: TRBV19; cdr3_aa: ASSRLTGMNTEAF
v_call: TRBV5-6; cdr3_aa: ASSFGTGGIRNTIY
v_call: TRBV9; cdr3_aa: ASSARSDEQY
v_call: TRBV19; cdr3_aa: ASSMTGGDTQY
v_call: TRBV6-1; cdr3_aa: ASSVTWTTTNEKLF
v_call: TRBV20-1; cdr3_aa: SGRDQETQY
v_call: TRBV25-1; cdr3_aa: ASSESGGKELF
v_call: TRBV19; cdr3_aa: ASSRQGNGYT
v_call: TRBV19; cdr3_aa: ASSIGQGYGYT
v_call: TRBV6-5; cdr3_aa: ASSPQQGAKNIQY
v_call: TRBV5-5; cdr3_aa: ASSSGDQPQH